The rows below give T cell receptor beta chains drawn from one sample of a study of blood T cell repertoires in COVID-19. Sequencing was performed with immunoSEQ multiplex PCR; in TCRdb, only in-frame clones are kept and a portion is missing. The table has about 160,000 clones, 80% to 90% seen once. Source material: peripheral blood. The receptors shown here come from a man aged 35 to 55 with acute or convalescent COVID-19. The CDR3 runs from the conserved cysteine through the conserved F or W. D genes are given only for firm matches. Not every row has a clone size; where given, it reads once, few, many or a size class.

TRBJ1-4	few	.	15	TRBV5-4	CASSFDGATNEKLFF	TGTGCCAGCAGCTTTGATGGAGCAACTAATGAAAAACTGTTTTTT
TRBJ1-1	.	.	13	TRBV7-6	CASSLGQNTEAFF	TGTGCCAGCAGCTTAGGACAGAACACTGAAGCTTTCTTT
TRBJ1-1	.	.	15	TRBV5-6	CASSFRTTMNTEAFF	TGTGCCAGCAGCTTTCGGACAACTATGAACACTGAAGCTTTCTTT
TRBJ1-2	.	.	16	TRBV9	CASSIAGRADYSGYTF	TGTGCCAGCAGCATTGCCGGCCGTGCCGACTATTCTGGCTACACCTTC
TRBJ1-5	few	.	13	TRBV3-1/TRBV3-2	CASRGDSNQPQHF	TGTGCCAGCAGAGGGGATAGCAATCAGCCCCAGCATTTT
TRBJ2-1	.	.	17	TRBV20-1	CSASKVSGRGPNNEQFF	TGCAGTGCTAGTAAGGTGTCGGGGCGGGGGCCGAACAATGAGCAGTTCTTC
TRBJ1-2	.	TRBD1	16	TRBV7-2	CASSLGQGISNYGYTF	TGTGCCAGCAGCTTAGGACAGGGGATCTCTAACTATGGCTACACCTTC
TRBJ1-1	.	TRBD1	12	TRBV19	CASNQGGPEAFF	TGTGCCAGTAATCAAGGGGGCCCTGAAGCTTTCTTT
TRBJ1-5	.	TRBD1	16	TRBV9	CASSVGAGGRDQPQHF	TGTGCCAGCAGCGTAGGGGCAGGGGGAAGGGATCAGCCCCAGCATTTT
TRBJ1-1	many	.	11	TRBV5-6	CASSLTGEAFF	TGTGCCAGCAGCTTGACGGGAGAAGCTTTCTTT
TRBJ1-1	.	.	12	TRBV19	CASSIAGLEAFF	TGTGCCAGTAGTATAGCGGGACTTGAAGCTTTCTTT
TRBJ1-5	.	.	16	TRBV28	CASSLPTHPTDQPQHF	TGTGCCAGCAGTCTTCCGACTCATCCCACCGATCAGCCCCAGCATTTT
TRBJ1-5	few	TRBD1	15	TRBV2	CASSLRGREDQPQHF	TGTGCCAGCAGCCTCAGGGGGCGCGAGGATCAGCCCCAGCATTTT
TRBJ1-2	few	TRBD1	14	TRBV4-3	CASSQSTGDYGYTF	TGCGCCAGCAGCCAATCAACAGGGGACTATGGCTACACCTTC
TRBJ2-5	.	.	13	TRBV3-1/TRBV3-2	CASSRWAKETQYF	TGTGCCAGCAGCCGCTGGGCGAAAGAGACCCAGTACTTC
TRBJ1-1	.	.	15	TRBV5-1	CASSFGFLANTEAFF	TGCGCCAGCAGCTTTGGTTTTTTGGCGAACACTGAAGCTTTCTTT
TRBJ1-2	.	.	13	TRBV11-2	CASSRGLRDGYTF	TGTGCCAGCAGCCGTGGCCTCCGGGATGGCTACACCTTC
TRBJ1-1	.	.	16	TRBV19	CASSIGVRQGNTEAFF	TGTGCCAGTAGTATAGGCGTACGGCAGGGCAACACTGAAGCTTTCTTT
TRBJ1-1	.	.	12	TRBV12-3/TRBV12-4	CASSFDFLEAFF	TGTGCCAGCAGTTTCGACTTCCTTGAAGCTTTCTTT
TRBJ1-6	.	TRBD1	16	TRBV25-1	CASSVTGTGDRSPLHF	TGTGCCAGCAGTGTTACAGGGACAGGGGATCGATCACCCCTCCACTTT
TRBJ1-1	few	.	11	TRBV19	CASSLDWEAFF	TGTGCCAGTAGCCTCGACTGGGAAGCTTTCTTT
TRBJ2-3	.	TRBD2	15	TRBV6-4	CASSPLAGVTDTQYF	TGTGCCAGCAGCCCCCTAGCGGGGGTCACAGATACGCAGTATTTT
TRBJ1-2	.	TRBD1	15	TRBV4-3	CASSSGTGGNYGYTF	TGCGCCAGCAGCTCCGGGACAGGGGGCAACTATGGCTACACCTTC
TRBJ2-2	.	.	15	TRBV18	CASSLGQIHTGELFF	TGTGCCAGCTCACTAGGACAGATCCACACCGGGGAGCTGTTTTTT
TRBJ1-3	.	TRBD1	15	TRBV5-1	CASSPRTGAGNTIYF	TGCGCCAGCAGCCCCCGCACAGGGGCAGGAAACACCATATATTTT
TRBJ1-1	.	.	13	TRBV6-4	CASSASVGAEAFF	TGTGCCAGCAGTGCCTCAGTGGGAGCTGAAGCTTTCTTT
TRBJ1-6	.	.	18	TRBV6-2/TRBV6-3	CASSIPRPGGYSNSPLHF	TGTGCCAGCAGTATCCCCCGGCCGGGGGGATATTCCAATTCACCCCTCCACTTT
TRBJ2-3	.	TRBD2	13	TRBV11-2	CASSLREGNTQYF	TGTGCCAGCAGTCTAAGGGAGGGGAATACGCAGTATTTT
TRBJ1-5	.	TRBD1	17	TRBV5-6	CASRVGTGEYSNQPQHF	TGTGCCAGCAGGGTTGGGACAGGGGAATATAGCAATCAGCCCCAGCATTTT
TRBJ1-3	few	.	15	TRBV28	CASRRPGNLGNTIYF	TGTGCCAGCAGACGACCAGGGAACCTTGGAAACACCATATATTTT
TRBJ1-1	.	.	14	TRBV5-1	CASSLGGQNTEAFF	TGCGCCAGCAGTCTAGGGGGACAGAACACTGAAGCTTTCTTT
TRBJ2-7	.	.	13	TRBV29-1	CSVDQGHPYEQYF	TGCAGCGTTGACCAGGGGCATCCCTACGAGCAGTACTTC
TRBJ1-2	.	.	14	TRBV3-1/TRBV3-2	CASSQGGVPYGYTF	TGTGCCAGCAGCCAGGGAGGGGTCCCCTATGGCTACACCTTC
TRBJ2-7	.	.	13	TRBV6-5	CASNLRRDYEQYF	TGTGCCAGCAACCTCCGCCGCGATTACGAGCAGTACTTC
TRBJ2-2	.	.	13	TRBV5-8	CASSPGWTGELFF	TGTGCCAGCAGCCCGGGGTGGACCGGGGAGCTGTTTTTT
TRBJ2-7	.	TRBD1	18	TRBV4-1	CASSQKEGQGLSSYEQYF	TGCGCCAGCAGCCAAAAAGAGGGACAGGGGCTAAGCTCCTACGAGCAGTACTTC
TRBJ1-2	.	.	15	TRBV11-2	CASRSFTGTSYGYTF	TGTGCCAGCAGATCCTTCACCGGGACATCCTATGGCTACACCTTC
TRBJ2-5	few	TRBD2	15	TRBV6-5	CASSLLGTTQETQYF	TGTGCCAGCAGCTTGCTCGGGACTACCCAAGAGACCCAGTACTTC
TRBJ1-6	.	.	18	TRBV2	CASSEAGRGSSYNSPLHF	TGTGCCAGCAGTGAAGCGGGCAGGGGAAGCTCCTATAATTCACCCCTCCACTTT
TRBJ2-6	.	TRBD1	18	TRBV5-1	CASSSKQGGSLGANVLTF	TGCGCCAGCAGCTCCAAACAGGGGGGCTCCCTCGGGGCCAACGTCCTGACTTTC
TRBJ2-1	.	.	15	TRBV11-2	CASSLDGGSYNEQFF	TGTGCCAGCAGCTTAGATGGCGGGTCCTACAATGAGCAGTTCTTC
TRBJ1-2	.	.	13	TRBV6-5	CASSPGGKSGYTF	TGTGCCAGCAGTCCGGGGGGGAAATCGGGCTACACCTTC
TRBJ2-1	.	TRBD2	15	TRBV3-1/TRBV3-2	CASSPLAGGHNEQFF	TGTGCCAGCAGCCCGCTAGCGGGGGGGCACAATGAGCAGTTCTTC
TRBJ2-2	.	.	15	TRBV5-1	CASGPGGGNTGELFF	TGCGCCAGCGGCCCAGGGGGAGGCAACACCGGGGAGCTGTTTTTT
TRBJ2-3	.	.	15	TRBV7-9	CASSSSGGGTDTQYF	TGTGCCAGCAGCTCAAGCGGAGGAGGCACAGATACGCAGTATTTT
TRBJ1-1	.	TRBD1	13	TRBV27	CASSFRRQGEAFF	TGTGCCAGCAGTTTCCGACGACAGGGTGAAGCTTTCTTT
TRBJ2-1	few	.	14	TRBV15	CATSARGLLNEQFF	TGTGCCACCAGCGCGAGAGGGTTACTCAATGAGCAGTTCTTC
TRBJ1-2	few	.	11	TRBV11-2	CASSSGDGYTF	TGTGCCAGCAGCTCCGGGGATGGCTACACCTTC
TRBJ1-5	once	.	14	TRBV6-5	CASSLLPGFQPQHF	TGTGCCAGCAGTTTACTGCCAGGGTTTCAGCCCCAGCATTTT
TRBJ2-2	.	TRBD1	16	TRBV19	CASSSAGQGGTGELFF	TGTGCCAGTAGTAGCGCGGGACAGGGTGGCACCGGGGAGCTGTTTTTT
TRBJ1-2	.	TRBD1	17	TRBV4-2	CASSQPPWDRANYGYTF	TGTGCCAGCAGCCAACCTCCTTGGGACAGGGCTAACTATGGCTACACCTTC
TRBJ2-1	.	.	15	TRBV30	CAWSRPPRSYNEQFF	TGTGCCTGGAGTCGTCCCCCCCGCTCCTACAATGAGCAGTTCTTC
TRBJ2-5	.	TRBD1	14	TRBV5-8	CASTLGQGRETQYF	TGTGCCAGCACCTTGGGACAGGGGAGGGAGACCCAGTACTTC
TRBJ2-7	.	TRBD1	15	TRBV28	CASRNEGRGHTEQYF	TGTGCCAGCCGAAACGAGGGAAGGGGGCACACCGAGCAGTACTTC
TRBJ2-5	.	.	15	TRBV7-9	CASSLRGGAGETQYF	TGTGCCAGCAGCTTACGGGGCGGGGCGGGCGAGACCCAGTACTTC